The 19 T cell receptor beta chains below were found in one sample sequenced in a study of cytomegalovirus exposure and HLA in healthy donors. It was with 60 Vbeta and 13 Jbeta primers that the PCR ran. The assay was immunoSEQ multiplex PCR, and TCRdb's table has in-frame clones only and misses some. The sample carries about 60,000 clones, 70% to 85% recorded once. The material sequenced was PBMCs. The source is a man younger than 45 in good health and CMV-seronegative.

The chain combines TRBV7-2 with TRBJ2-1, with D tentatively TRBD2 (5 bases). Trimming shortened V by 5 bases and J by 4 bases, and 15 bases separated the two germline ends. CDR1 SGHTA and CDR2 FQGNSA come from the germline V gene. The CDR3 has 15 residues. CDR3 amino acids: CASSRGSGTYNEQFF. CDR3 nucleotides: TGTGCCAGCAGCCGAGGGAGCGGTACTTACAATGAGCAGTTCTTC.

In this sample, this clone turned up a few times. The rearrangement links TRBV7-9 to TRBJ2-2; TRBD2 aligns across 9 bases. After removal of 10 bases from V and 0 bases from J, the junction contained 6 bases not matched to a gene. Looked up from germline, CDR1 is SEHNR and CDR2 is FQNEAQ (reference sequence). This CDR3 contains 15 residues. CDR3 nucleotide sequence: TGTGCCACCACGGGGACTAGCTCGAACACCGGGGAGCTGTTTTTT. Amino acid sequence: CATTGTSSNTGELFF.

On this clone: The same CDR3 can be traced to other DNA sequences in this sample. The V call is TRBV6-5, the J call TRBJ2-7; D call uncertain. Germline CDR1 and CDR2: MNHEY and SVGAGI. The CDR3 is 15 residues long. Trimming took 0 bases from V and 0 from J, leaving 9 bases between them. The CDR3 protein is CASSYSSASSYEQYF. The CDR3 DNA is TGTGCCAGCAGTTACTCCTCAGCGAGCTCCTACGAGCAGTACTTC.

The rearrangement joins TRBV6-5 to TRBJ2-7; 8 bases agree with TRBD1. The CDR3 length is 15 residues. Unmatched junction bases numbered 9, after V lost 1 base and J lost 7 bases. Germline CDR1 is MNHEY and CDR2 is SVGAGI. The CDR3 region has the DNA TGTGCCAGCAGTTACTGGACAGGGCGCCCCGGTGAGCAGTACTTC. Translating gives CASSYWTGRPGEQYF.

The gene calls are TRBV27 and TRBJ2-5, with a tentative D call TRBD2 (7 bases). CDR1 and CDR2 from the germline V gene are MNHEY and SMNVEV (reference sequence). Between the trimmed V and J ends, which lost 6 bases and 6 bases, there was a span of 20 bases. This CDR3 contains 15 residues. CDR3 region: CASRAILGGGQTQYF. The CDR3 nucleotides are TGTGCCAGCAGGGCCATCCTAGGGGGGGGACAGACCCAGTACTTC.

V is TRBV29-1 and J is TRBJ1-1; no definite D call. The ends were cut back, 4 bases at V and 7 bases at J, with 10 bases in the middle. The CDR3 sequence is 11 residues long. CDR1 SQVTM and CDR2 ANQGSEA come from the germline V gene. The CDR3 DNA follows: TGCAGCGTTGGCACGGGTAATGAAGCTTTCTTT. This gives the protein CSVGTGNEAFF.

V is TRBV6-5 and J is TRBJ2-1, with TRBD2 matching over 10 bases. The CDR3 runs to 16 residues. The germline gives CDR1 MNHEY, CDR2 SVGAGI. The trim removed 4 bases at V and 8 bases at J, leaving 11 bases unmatched. CDR3 coding DNA: TGTGCCAGCAGTTCCCTCCCCGGGACTAGCGCCGATGAGCAGTTCTTC. It encodes CASSSLPGTSADEQFF.

This clone was recorded a few times. This chain links TRBV7-9 with TRBJ1-2; D ambiguous. The CDR3 length is 14 residues. From germline, CDR1 is SEHNR and CDR2 FQNEAQ (reference sequence). Trimming took off 2 bases at V and 6 bases at J, with 13 bases between the two ends. The CDR3 reads CASSLFEGRDGYTF. The CDR3 nucleotides read TGTGCCAGCAGCTTATTTGAAGGGAGGGATGGCTACACCTTC.

Remarks on this clone: A read error may account for a junction end that differs from germline. Distinct nucleotide sequences in the sample also encode this CDR3. The CDR3 DNA follows: TGTGCCTGGAGTGTAGGCGGACCCGGGACATTTCGCGCCTATAATTCCCCCCTCCACTTT. Its translation is CAWSVGGPGTFRAYNSPLHF. V usage is TRBV30 and J usage is TRBJ1-6, with D perhaps TRBD1 (6 bases). This CDR3 has 20 amino acids. The germline gives CDR1 GTSNPN, CDR2 SVGIG (reference sequence).

This chain links TRBV19 with TRBJ1-2; 7 bases are a match to TRBD1. Germline values: CDR1 LNHDA, CDR2 SQIVND (reference sequence). The CDR3 runs to 13 residues. Trimming removed 4 bases from V and 8 bases from J; junction bases left unmatched: 7. This CDR3 is CASSTDRVGGYTF. DNA of the CDR3: TGTGCCAGTAGTACCGACAGGGTTGGAGGCTACACCTTC.

The chain employs TRBV5-5 and TRBJ1-5; a possible D gene is TRBD1 (6 bases). Germline lookup yields CDR1 SGHKS and CDR2 YYEKEE (reference sequence). This CDR3 has 17 residues. The V end lost 4 bases, the J end lost 3 bases, and 20 bases lay between the germline ends. In DNA form, the CDR3 reads TGTGCCAGCAGCGACCCCGGCCCAGGGGCGCCCAATCAGCCCCAGCATTTT. This encodes CASSDPGPGAPNQPQHF.

The J gene is TRBJ2-7, the V gene TRBV29-1; D is unclear. Germline V gene sequence: CDR1 SQVTM, CDR2 ANQGSEA. Trimming stripped 4 bases from V and 1 base from J, with 8 bases between. This CDR3 comprises 12 residues. The CDR3 region is CSVGLQSYEQYF. The CDR3 region has the DNA TGCAGCGTTGGTCTCCAGTCCTACGAGCAGTACTTC.

The gene calls are TRBV25-1 and TRBJ1-3; maybe TRBD1 (5 bases). The V and J ends lost 1 base and 2 bases respectively, with 9 bases between them. The CDR3 covers 15 residues. Germline V gene sequence: CDR1 MGHDK, CDR2 SYGVNS. The CDR3 DNA reads TGTGCCAGCAGTGAATTGGGGGGAACTGGAAACACCATATATTTT. Its translation: CASSELGGTGNTIYF. Combining the CDR3 with reference TRBV25-1 and TRBJ1-3 gives the whole variable domain EADIYQTPRYLVIGTGKKITLECSQTMGHDKMYWYQQDPGMELHLIHYSYGVNSTEKGDLSSESTVSRIRTEHFPLTLESARPSHTSQYLCASSELGGTGNTIYFGEGSWLTVV.

Only a few counts were recorded for this clone. The chain links TRBV18 to TRBJ2-1, with 8 bases that match TRBD2. CDR3 length: 14 amino acids. In germline, CDR1 is KGHSH, CDR2 LQKENI. With 6 bases clipped from V and 9 bases from J, the junction kept 10 bases outside the gene matches. CDR3 residues: CASSPTSGHGEQFF. In DNA, the CDR3 is TGTGCCAGCTCCCCTACTAGCGGACATGGTGAGCAGTTCTTC.

The V call is TRBV2, the J call TRBJ2-1, with no clear D. Germline values: CDR1 SNHLY, CDR2 FYNNEI. V shed 6 bases and J shed 0 bases, with 6 bases lying between them. The CDR3 spans 13 residues. The chain's CDR3 is CASSLISYNEQFF. The CDR3 region has the DNA TGTGCCAGCAGCCTTATCTCCTACAATGAGCAGTTCTTC.

Only one count was recorded for this clone. CDR3 amino acids: CASSTRQGARGELFF. CDR3 in DNA: TGTGCCAGTAGTACAAGACAGGGGGCGCGGGGGGAGCTGTTTTTT. The gene calls are TRBV19 and TRBJ2-2, with TRBD1 identical over 10 bases. This CDR3 region has 15 residues. Germline V gene lookup returns CDR1 LNHDA and CDR2 SQIVND (reference sequence). V shed 4 bases, J shed 8 bases, and the junction held 7 bases outside the gene matches.

This clone showed up just a few times. This chain connects TRBV30 to TRBJ1-2; 8 bases map to TRBD1. This CDR3 contains 15 residues. The germline V gene encodes CDR1 GTSNPN and CDR2 SVGIG (reference sequence). The V segment lost 2 bases and the J segment 4 bases; nucleotides outside the gene matches: 9. The DNA for the CDR3 is TGTGCCTGGAGTTCAACCTCCGGGACAGGCTATGGCTACACCTTC. This codes for CAWSSTSGTGYGYTF.

The chain joins TRBV13 to TRBJ2-7; 8 positions agree with TRBD2. From germline, CDR1 is PRHDT and CDR2 FYEKMQ (reference sequence). The length of the CDR3 is 16 residues. Trimming took 5 bases from V and 1 from J; bases not matched to a gene: 10. Here the CDR3 DNA reads TGTGCCAGCAGCCCCAGCGGGGGACGTGTTTCCTACGAGCAGTACTTC. Translating gives CASSPSGGRVSYEQYF.

The chain combines TRBV29-1 with TRBJ2-1; 9 bases map to TRBD2. Germline lookup yields CDR1 SQVTM and CDR2 ANQGSEA. The V gene end was trimmed by 6 bases and the J gene end by 5 bases; junction bases not matched to a gene: 11. The CDR3 runs 15 residues. CDR3 loop: CSVEVRLADHNEQFF. The CDR3 bases are TGCAGCGTCGAGGTCAGACTAGCGGACCACAATGAGCAGTTCTTC.